The 21 T cell receptor beta chains below come from one sample, sequenced in a study of identifying expanded T cells in peripheral blood. Clones were read by immunoSEQ multiplex PCR, and TCRdb kept only the in-frame ones, dropping some. The repertoire consists of some 130,000 clones, with 70% to 90% occurring once and the leading ten covering around 8.4%. Source material: blood. The receptor set was obtained from a person aged 18-69 years in good health.

The chain recombines TRBV4-1 with TRBJ2-5; 11 bases line up with TRBD2. V shed 0 bases and J 1 base; nucleotides not matched to a gene: 1. Germline V CDR1 and CDR2: MGHRA, YSYEKL. The CDR3 is 16 residues long. In DNA form, the CDR3 reads TGCGCCAGCAGCCAAGAGACTAGCGGGGTCCAAGAGACCCAGTACTTC. Its translation is CASSQETSGVQETQYF.

The chain recombines TRBV7-3 with TRBJ1-1; no definite D call. Germline V lookup: CDR1 SGHTA, CDR2 FQGTGA. Trimming removed 3 bases from V and 8 bases from J, with 16 bases in between. CDR3 length: 14 residues. The CDR3 sequence: CASSFNPTVGEAFF. CDR3 in DNA: TGTGCCAGCAGCTTTAACCCGACGGTTGGGGAAGCTTTCTTT.

V is TRBV2 and J is TRBJ1-4; D gene ambiguous. The CDR3 runs 14 residues. V shed 10 bases and J shed 8 bases, with 20 bases lying between them. Germline V CDR1 and CDR2: SNHLY, FYNNEI. The CDR3: CATLLGEGREKLFF. CDR3 sequence (DNA): TGTGCCACCCTTCTTGGGGAAGGGCGCGAAAAACTGTTTTTT.

This clone was counted a single time. The rearrangement links TRBV6-6 to TRBJ1-4; D not certain. CDR1 is MNHNY and CDR2 is SVGAGI in the germline V gene (reference sequence). This CDR3 has 12 amino acids. The germline V and J ends were trimmed by 4 bases and 8 bases, with 8 bases remaining between them. The CDR3 DNA follows: TGTGCCAGCAGTTCTGCGGTCGAAAAACTGTTTTTT. Translating gives CASSSAVEKLFF.

The CDR3 loop reads CASSLGGGQNTIYF. The DNA for the CDR3 is TGTGCCAGCAGCTTAGGCGGGGGCCAAAACACCATATATTTT. The chain couples TRBV7-9 to TRBJ1-3; D may be TRBD1 (6 bases). Germline-derived CDR1 and CDR2 are SEHNR and FQNEAQ (reference sequence). CDR3 length: 14 residues. V was clipped by 1 base and J by 6 bases, with 10 bases between them.

The chain carries TRBV6-5 and TRBJ1-2, with TRBD1 matching 7 bases. Germline CDR1 is MNHEY and CDR2 is SVGAGI. J gave up 2 bases and V 0 bases, and 6 bases lay outside the gene matches. The CDR3 has 16 amino acids. CDR3 residues: CASSYSIARGNYGYTF. In DNA, the CDR3 is TGTGCCAGCAGTTACTCGATAGCCAGGGGGAACTATGGCTACACCTTC.

The V call is TRBV7-2, the J call TRBJ2-7; D is perhaps TRBD2 (6 bases). Between the trimmed V and J ends, which lost 1 base and 2 bases, there was a span of 12 bases. The CDR3 consists of 15 residues. Germline assignment: CDR1 SGHTA and CDR2 FQGNSA. CDR3 amino acids: CASSLDLGTPYEQYF. The CDR3 DNA sequence: TGTGCCAGCAGCTTAGATTTGGGGACTCCCTACGAGCAGTACTTC.

The CDR3 bases are TGTGCCAGTAGTTCTCTCGCAGGGGGCTCCTACAATGAGCAGTTCTTC. It yields the protein CASSSLAGGSYNEQFF. The chain is built from TRBV19 and TRBJ2-1; 7 nucleotides match TRBD1. With 5 bases clipped from V and 0 bases from J, the junction kept 7 bases outside the gene matches. Germline V gene sequence: CDR1 LNHDA, CDR2 SQIVND (reference sequence). The CDR3 has 16 amino acids. The variable domain in full, completed from reference TRBV19 and TRBJ2-1, reads DGGITQSPKYLFRKEGQNVTLSCEQNLNHDAMYWYRQDPGQGLRLIYYSQIVNDFQKGDIAEGYSVSREKKESFPLTVTSAQKNPTAFYLCASSSLAGGSYNEQFFGPGTRLTVL.

V gene TRBV5-1 combines with J gene TRBJ2-5; D could derive from TRBD1 or TRBD2 (5 bases each). The germline V and J ends were trimmed by 2 bases and 4 bases, with 9 bases remaining between them. Germline V lookup: CDR1 SGHRS, CDR2 YFSETQ. The CDR3 contains 13 residues. The CDR3 nucleotides are TGCGCCAGCAGCTTATCCGGGGCAGAGACCCAGTACTTC. Its protein is CASSLSGAETQYF.

This clone has a single count. The rearrangement links TRBV7-2 to TRBJ2-7, with 7 bases lining up with TRBD1. Trimming removed 2 bases from V and 2 bases from J; junction bases left unmatched: 3. The CDR3 extends over 14 amino acids. From germline, CDR1 is SGHTA and CDR2 FQGNSA. CDR3 sequence (DNA): TGTGCCAGCAGCTTAAGGGACAGCCCCTACGAGCAGTACTTC. It encodes CASSLRDSPYEQYF.

The genes are TRBV7-9 and TRBJ1-5; D is ambiguous. Germline CDR1 reads SEHNR; CDR2 reads FQNEAQ (reference sequence). CDR3 length: 13 amino acids. V was pared by 2 bases and J by 2 bases, with 4 bases between. The CDR3 here is CASSLRGNQPQHF. The CDR3 DNA sequence: TGTGCCAGCAGCTTAAGGGGCAATCAGCCCCAGCATTTT.

This clone was seen a single time. This chain links TRBV4-2 with TRBJ2-3, with 7 bases matching TRBD1. Looked up from germline, CDR1 is LGHNA and CDR2 is YNFKEQ. The CDR3 runs 17 residues. V gave up 5 bases and J gave up 0 bases; unmatched junction bases: 11. The CDR3 loop reads CASSLGVQGPSTDTQYF. The CDR3 DNA is TGTGCCAGCAGCTTGGGTGTACAGGGGCCTAGCACAGATACGCAGTATTTT.

V is TRBV30 and J is TRBJ1-1, with 9 bases matching TRBD1. CDR1 and CDR2 (germline): GTSNPN, SVGIG (reference sequence). The V and J ends lost 3 bases and 4 bases, in that order; junction bases with no gene match: 6. This CDR3 contains 14 residues. The CDR3 is CAWSSLTGGTEAFF. The CDR3 DNA reads TGTGCCTGGAGCTCTCTGACAGGGGGCACTGAAGCTTTCTTT.

This clone appeared a single time. V usage is TRBV28 and J usage is TRBJ2-1; 11 bases are a match to TRBD1. Per the germline V gene, CDR1 is MDHEN and CDR2 is SYDVKM. The CDR3 loop spans 21 amino acids. V shed 4 bases and J 1 base; nucleotides not matched to a gene: 18. CDR3 sequence reads: CASSSVTPGQGVYGSYNEQFF. The CDR3 DNA reads as TGTGCCAGCAGTTCCGTAACCCCGGGACAGGGGGTTTACGGTTCCTACAATGAGCAGTTCTTC.

The rearrangement uses TRBV7-6 and TRBJ2-1; 9 bases align to TRBD2. The V gene's germline CDR1 is SGHVS and CDR2 FNYEAQ. The CDR3 covers 14 residues. The V and J ends lost 1 base and 7 bases, in that order; junction bases with no gene match: 2. The CDR3 bases are TGTGCCAGCAGCTTAGGGACTAGCGCGAATGAGCAGTTCTTC. It yields the protein CASSLGTSANEQFF.

The chain combines TRBV28 with TRBJ2-5, with 7 bases matching TRBD1. The CDR3 loop spans 14 amino acids. The trim removed 2 bases at V and 6 bases at J, leaving 6 bases unmatched. Per the germline V gene, CDR1 is MDHEN and CDR2 is SYDVKM. The CDR3 spells CASSLLGTVKTQYF. In DNA form, the CDR3 reads TGTGCCAGCAGTTTACTCGGGACAGTAAAGACCCAGTACTTC.

The chain is built from TRBV6-5 and TRBJ1-5, with D perhaps matching TRBD1 (5 bases). The V and J ends lost 0 bases and 1 base respectively, with 7 bases between them. Germline CDR1 MNHEY, CDR2 SVGAGI. The CDR3 is 15 amino acids. CDR3 sequence reads: CASSYSGDSNQPQHF. Here the CDR3 DNA reads TGTGCCAGCAGTTACTCAGGGGACAGCAATCAGCCCCAGCATTTT.

This rearrangement joins TRBV21-1 to TRBJ1-5. TRBV21-1 is flagged as a pseudogene. The CDR3 is made up of 17 amino acids. The CDR3, as DNA: TGTGCCAGCAGCAAATATCCGGGAGACACTAGCAATCAGCCCCAGCATTTT. Residues: CASSKYPGDTSNQPQHF.

The genes are TRBV11-1 and TRBJ1-1; D remains unclear. The V end lost 6 bases, the J end lost 6 bases, and 17 bases lay between the germline ends. The V gene's germline CDR1 is SGHAT and CDR2 FQDESV (reference sequence). The CDR3 has 14 residues. Written as DNA, the CDR3 is TGTGCCAGCAGTCCCCTCATAAGCACCCCTGAAGCTTTCTTT. Its translation: CASSPLISTPEAFF.

V usage is TRBV30 and J usage is TRBJ1-4; possibly TRBD1 for D (5 bases). Germline assignment: CDR1 GTSNPN and CDR2 SVGIG (reference sequence). Trimming removed 2 bases at V and 0 bases at J, with 10 bases between. The CDR3 contains 15 residues. The chain's CDR3 is CAWSYVQATNEKLFF. The CDR3 DNA sequence: TGTGCCTGGAGTTATGTACAGGCAACTAATGAAAAACTGTTTTTT.

The CDR3: CASLSGDDTGELFF. In nucleotides, the CDR3 is TGTGCCAGCCTCTCGGGGGATGACACCGGGGAGCTGTTTTTT. This sequence joins TRBV27 and TRBJ2-2, with D perhaps TRBD2 (6 bases). CDR3 length: 14 amino acids. V was clipped by 8 bases and J by 3 bases, with 13 bases between them. The germline V gene has CDR1 MNHEY and CDR2 SMNVEV (reference sequence).